The next 18 T cell receptor beta chains were all read from a single sample in a study of blood T cell repertoires in COVID-19. Libraries were prepared by immunoSEQ multiplex PCR; TCRdb keeps only in-frame clonotypes and omits some of them. The table has some 200,000 clones, approximately 80% seen once. Sequenced material: peripheral blood. All receptors derive from a human donor in a cohort sampled during active COVID-19.

This clone has only a few counts. The sample contains more than one DNA sequence encoding this CDR3. The J gene is TRBJ1-5, the V gene TRBV7-2; tentatively, D is TRBD1 (6 bases). Trimming stripped 5 bases from V and 7 bases from J, with 12 bases between. This CDR3 region has 13 residues. Per germline, CDR1 SGHTA and CDR2 FQGNSA. DNA of the CDR3: TGTGCCAGCAGCCCAGGGGTCAGGCAGCCCCAGCATTTT. It encodes CASSPGVRQPQHF.

The V and J genes are TRBV11-3 and TRBJ2-1; no definite D call. Germline V CDR1 and CDR2: SGHNT, YENEEA. The ends were cut back, 5 bases at V and 5 bases at J, with 16 bases in the middle. The CDR3 loop spans 15 amino acids. DNA of the CDR3: TGTGCCAGCAGCCCAGAGGCTCGCCGACACAATGAGCAGTTCTTC. Its translation: CASSPEARRHNEQFF.

This clone has a single count. Here the CDR3 DNA reads TGTGCCAGCAGCCAAGAAGAGGGGGGGCCGGGAGATACGCAGTATTTT. Its translation is CASSQEEGGPGDTQYF. The genes are TRBV3-1 (or the pseudogene TRBV3-2) and TRBJ2-3; D might be TRBD2 (7 bases). CDR1 and CDR2 from the germline V gene are LGHDT and YNNKEL (reference sequence). CDR3 length: 16 residues. The V and J ends lost 0 bases and 5 bases respectively, with 15 bases between them.

The genes are TRBV7-9 and TRBJ2-7; TRBD2 aligns across 8 bases. J gave up 4 bases and V 3 bases, and 11 bases lay outside the gene matches. CDR3 length equals 16 residues. CDR1 and CDR2 from the germline V gene are SEHNR and FQNEAQ (reference sequence). For the CDR3, the DNA is TGTGCCAGCAGCTTTTCCTTTGGACGGGGGGGTTACGAGCAGTACTTC. Amino acid sequence: CASSFSFGRGGYEQYF.

The chain joins TRBV28 to TRBJ1-1; TRBD1 is a possible D gene (5 bases). This CDR3 spans 15 amino acids. V was pared by 7 bases and J by 4 bases, with 19 bases between. CDR1 MDHEN and CDR2 SYDVKM come from the germline V gene. The CDR3 protein is CASTIGGGGSTEAFF. The CDR3 region has the DNA TGTGCCAGCACAATCGGCGGGGGAGGTAGCACTGAAGCTTTCTTT. The full variable domain, with the rest looked up from reference TRBV28 and TRBJ1-1, is DVKVTQSSRYLVKRTGEKVFLECVQDMDHENMFWYRQDPGLGLRLIYFSYDVKMKEKGDIPEGYSVSREKKERFSLILESASTNQTSMYLCASTIGGGGSTEAFFGQGTRLTVV.

The genes are TRBV10-3 and TRBJ1-6; tentatively, D is TRBD1 (6 bases). The CDR3 loop spans 13 amino acids. V was shortened by 10 bases and J by 6 bases, with 13 bases between the two germline ends. CDR1 ENHRY and CDR2 SYGVKD come from the germline V gene. This CDR3 is CATSGQLNSPLHF. CDR3 sequence (DNA): TGTGCCACTTCCGGACAGCTTAATTCACCCCTCCACTTT.

The genes are TRBV18 and TRBJ2-7, with TRBD2 identical over 8 bases. The V segment lost 3 bases and the J segment 6 bases; nucleotides outside the gene matches: 13. In germline, CDR1 is KGHSH, CDR2 LQKENI. CDR3 size: 16 residues. CDR3 in DNA: TGTGCCAGCTCACCGGGGGTCTGGCGGGGGGTTGGCGAGCAGTACTTC. This encodes CASSPGVWRGVGEQYF.

The CDR3 bases are TGTGCCAGCAGCCAATTCGGGACAGGGGGATACGAGCAGTACTTC. This translates into CASSQFGTGGYEQYF. The rearrangement joins TRBV16 to TRBJ2-7; 11 bases match TRBD1. Germline CDR1 is KGHSY and CDR2 is FQNENV. Losses at the gene ends were 1 base for V and 4 bases for J; bases not matched to a gene: 3. The CDR3 contains 15 residues. Full variable domain (missing parts from reference TRBV16 and TRBJ2-7): GEEVAQTPKHLVRGEGQKAKLYCAPIKGHSYVFWYQQVLKNEFKFLISFQNENVFDETGMPKERFSAKCLPNSPCSLEIQATKLEDSAVYFCASSQFGTGGYEQYFGPGTRLTVT.

In this sample, this clone turned up once. The rearrangement uses TRBV2 and TRBJ1-1; D possibly corresponds to TRBD1 (6 bases). The CDR3 loop spans 16 amino acids. Deletions cut 2 bases from V and 3 bases from J, with 16 bases between. Germline-derived CDR1 and CDR2 are SNHLY and FYNNEI. CDR3 protein: CASSENAGVGDTEAFF. CDR3 coding DNA: TGTGCCAGCAGTGAAAACGCAGGGGTCGGGGACACTGAAGCTTTCTTT.

The V gene is TRBV11-3, the J gene TRBJ1-1; TRBD1 aligns across 8 bases. This CDR3 is built from 13 residues. The germline gives CDR1 SGHNT, CDR2 YENEEA. V lost 5 bases, J lost 4 bases, and 3 bases stayed unmatched. The CDR3 DNA sequence: TGTGCCAGCAGCACCGACAGGGGCACTGAAGCTTTCTTT. The encoded protein is CASSTDRGTEAFF.

V gene TRBV28 combines with J gene TRBJ1-1, with D tentatively TRBD1 (5 bases). Trimming pared 4 bases from V and 1 base from J, leaving 16 bases between. Germline CDR1 and CDR2: MDHEN and SYDVKM. This CDR3 region has 16 residues. The CDR3 region has the DNA TGTGCCAGCAGTTACCCCACCCAACAGGAGAACACTGAAGCTTTCTTT. Protein product: CASSYPTQQENTEAFF.

The CDR3 protein is CASSIGFRSGYTF. DNA for the CDR3: TGTGCCAGTAGTATAGGATTCAGGTCTGGCTACACCTTC. The chain is built from TRBV19 and TRBJ1-2; D is uncertain. Germline values: CDR1 LNHDA, CDR2 SQIVND (reference sequence). V was clipped by 1 base and J by 7 bases, with 10 bases between them. The CDR3 sequence is 13 residues long.

The V gene is TRBV6-1, the J gene TRBJ1-4; the match to TRBD1 covers 7 bases. CDR3 length equals 15 residues. Germline V gene lookup returns CDR1 MNHNS and CDR2 SASEGT. V shed 3 bases and J 1 base; nucleotides not matched to a gene: 2. The CDR3 coding sequence is TGTGCCAGCAGTGATCAGGGGGAAACTAATGAAAAACTGTTTTTT. Translating it yields CASSDQGETNEKLFF.

This chain joins TRBV9 and TRBJ2-2, with a tentative D call TRBD2 (5 bases). This CDR3 region has 12 residues. Trimming cost V 6 bases and J 4 bases, with 7 bases left between them. The germline V gene encodes CDR1 SGDLS and CDR2 YYNGEE. This CDR3 is CASTSSTGELFF. In DNA form, the CDR3 reads TGTGCCAGCACTAGCAGCACCGGGGAGCTGTTTTTT.

The chain joins TRBV10-3 to TRBJ2-5, with 10 bases lining up with TRBD2. Trimming cost V 1 base and J 4 bases; bases outside gene matches: 6. The CDR3 has 16 residues. In germline, CDR1 is ENHRY, CDR2 SYGVKD. This chain's CDR3 is CAISELSGGAAETQYF. In DNA form, the CDR3 reads TGTGCCATCAGTGAGTTGAGCGGGGGGGCCGCAGAGACCCAGTACTTC.

The chain joins TRBV7-2 to TRBJ2-5, with D possibly matching TRBD1 (6 bases). The CDR3 is made up of 13 amino acids. Trimming removed 4 bases at V and 2 bases at J, with 8 bases between. The V gene's germline CDR1 is SGHTA and CDR2 FQGNSA. The CDR3: CASSSGQQETQYF. CDR3 bases: TGTGCCAGCAGCTCCGGACAGCAAGAGACCCAGTACTTC.

This chain connects TRBV6-5 to TRBJ1-6, with 10 bases that match TRBD1. The CDR3 runs 14 residues. Trimming at V came to 11 bases and at J to 10 bases, leaving 11 bases not matched to a gene. Germline CDR1 MNHEY, CDR2 SVGAGI. CDR3 sequence: CAQRDRGAGSPLHF. The CDR3 DNA follows: TGTGCCCAGCGGGACAGGGGAGCAGGGTCACCCCTCCACTTT.

J is TRBJ2-5 and V is TRBV28; TRBD2 is a possible D gene (5 bases). V was clipped by 2 bases and J by 5 bases, with 12 bases between them. CDR1 MDHEN and CDR2 SYDVKM come from the germline V gene. This CDR3 is built from 14 residues. The CDR3: CASSLVVRRETQYF. The CDR3 bases are TGTGCCAGCAGTTTAGTTGTCCGGAGGGAGACCCAGTACTTC.